The 30 T cell receptor beta chains presented below share a single source sample, sequenced in a study of blood T cell repertoires in COVID-19. Clones were sequenced by immunoSEQ multiplex PCR, and TCRdb holds only the in-frame ones, with some missing. The profile shows fewer than 150,000 clones, approximately 85% of them singletons. Sequencing was done on a sample of peripheral blood. The receptors stem from a woman aged 60-70 years with COVID-19, enrolled during active disease.

This chain links TRBV12-3 or TRBV12-4 with TRBJ2-3; 11 nucleotides match TRBD1. The CDR3 covers 13 residues. The trim removed 5 bases at V and 9 bases at J, leaving 4 bases unmatched. The CDR3 DNA sequence: TGTGCCAGCAGTACGGGACAGGGGGTGACGCAGTATTTT. Protein: CASSTGQGVTQYF.

The chain links TRBV7-6 to TRBJ2-3, with 7 positions matching TRBD1. Germline CDR1 is SGHVS and CDR2 is FNYEAQ. The CDR3 is 18 amino acids. V gave up 1 base and J gave up 3 bases; unmatched junction bases: 13. The CDR3 DNA sequence: TGTGCCAGCAGCTTAGAGGGGGCTCGGGCAGGGTGGACAGATACGCAGTATTTT. It encodes CASSLEGARAGWTDTQYF.

The J gene is TRBJ2-1, the V gene TRBV9; the D gene is possibly TRBD2 (7 bases). Deletions cut 3 bases from V and 6 bases from J, with 16 bases between. The CDR3 is 15 residues long. CDR1 and CDR2 from the germline V gene are SGDLS and YYNGEE. Written as DNA, the CDR3 is TGTGCCAGCAGCGCATCGGGGGGCGTTGTCAATGAGCAGTTCTTC. Its protein product is CASSASGGVVNEQFF.

The gene calls are TRBV29-1 and TRBJ1-3; 7 bases line up with TRBD1. Germline CDR1 is SQVTM and CDR2 is ANQGSEA. The V and J ends lost 5 bases and 0 bases, in that order; junction bases with no gene match: 7. The CDR3 is made up of 15 amino acids. The CDR3 sequence: CSVSTGDSSGNTIYF. The CDR3 nucleotides read TGCAGCGTTTCTACAGGGGATTCCTCTGGAAACACCATATATTTT.

The chain joins TRBV6-5 to TRBJ2-3; TRBD2 agrees at 8 bases. CDR1 and CDR2 (germline): MNHEY, SVGAGI. Trimming cost V 10 bases and J 6 bases; bases outside gene matches: 9. CDR3 length equals 13 residues. The CDR3 nucleotides are TGTGCCACTTCCGGGGGGGCCGCCGATACGCAGTATTTT. Translating gives CATSGGAADTQYF.

The chain couples TRBV11-2 to TRBJ2-5, with TRBD1 identical over 8 bases. This CDR3 has 17 residues. With 3 bases clipped from V and 3 bases from J, the junction kept 12 bases outside the gene matches. CDR1 and CDR2 from the germline V gene are SGHAT and FQNNGV. CDR3 in amino acids: CASSLARDRRPKETQYF. The CDR3 coding sequence is TGTGCCAGCAGCTTGGCCCGGGACAGGCGACCAAAAGAGACCCAGTACTTC. Supplemented by reference TRBV11-2 and TRBJ2-5, the full variable domain reads EAGVAQSPRYKIIEKRQSVAFWCNPISGHATLYWYQQILGQGPKLLIQFQNNGVVDDSQLPKDRFSAERLKGVDSTLKIQPAKLEDSAVYLCASSLARDRRPKETQYFGPGTRLLVL.

This chain uses TRBV5-1 with TRBJ1-1; D might be TRBD1 (6 bases). V was cut by 2 bases and J by 11 bases, with 19 bases left in between. This CDR3 is built from 14 residues. Germline V CDR1 and CDR2: SGHRS, YFSETQ. Written as DNA, the CDR3 is TGCGCCAGCAGCTTAGACCGGGCCGATAGGGGGGCTTTCTTT. The encoded protein is CASSLDRADRGAFF. Complete variable domain (other parts from reference TRBV5-1 and TRBJ1-1): KAGVTQTPRYLIKTRGQQVTLSCSPISGHRSVSWYQQTPGQGLQFLFEYFSETQRNKGNFPGRFSGRQFSNSRSEMNVSTLELGDSALYLCASSLDRADRGAFFGQGTRLTVV.

The chain combines TRBV6-2 or TRBV6-3 with TRBJ2-5; TRBD2 matches 9 bases. The trim removed 5 bases at V and 4 bases at J, leaving 8 bases unmatched. Germline CDR1 reads MNHEY; CDR2 reads SVGEGT. The CDR3 covers 15 residues. CDR3 region: CASSGPSGVGETQYF. CDR3 DNA sequence: TGTGCCAGCAGTGGGCCTAGCGGGGTGGGAGAGACCCAGTACTTC.

The chain recombines TRBV5-4 with TRBJ2-7; TRBD1 agrees at 12 bases. V shed 3 bases, J shed 2 bases, and the junction held 15 bases outside the gene matches. CDR3 length: 19 amino acids. Germline V lookup: CDR1 SGHNT, CDR2 YYREEE (reference sequence). CDR3 DNA: TGTGCCAGCAGCTCGCACGCCGGGACAGGGGGCGGTCGGGCCTACGAGCAGTACTTC. Encoded protein: CASSSHAGTGGGRAYEQYF.

This clone was seen only once. The chain is built from TRBV9 and TRBJ1-3; the D gene is possibly TRBD1 (5 bases). Germline CDR1 and CDR2: SGDLS and YYNGEE. This CDR3 is built from 15 residues. V dropped 2 bases and J dropped 1 base, with 10 bases sitting between them. In DNA form, the CDR3 reads TGTGCCAGCAGCGTGGGGGGAATTTCTGGAAACACCATATATTTT. This codes for CASSVGGISGNTIYF.

The chain recombines TRBV29-1 with TRBJ1-5; the D gene is possibly TRBD1 (6 bases). Germline lookup yields CDR1 SQVTM and CDR2 ANQGSEA. This CDR3 is built from 12 residues. V was cut by 6 bases and J by 5 bases, with 11 bases left in between. The CDR3 DNA is TGCAGCGTCGGAAACAGGGATCAGCCCCAGCATTTT. Protein sequence: CSVGNRDQPQHF.

The chain has TRBV9 and TRBJ2-3, with a possible D match to TRBD2 (5 bases). Germline CDR1 SGDLS, CDR2 YYNGEE. V shed 2 bases and J shed 8 bases, with 9 bases lying between them. The CDR3 is 12 amino acids. DNA for the CDR3: TGTGCCAGCAGCGTGGACTCAGTTACGCAGTATTTT. As protein: CASSVDSVTQYF. The full variable domain, its missing parts supplied by reference TRBV9 and TRBJ2-3, is DSGVTQTPKHLITATGQRVTLRCSPRSGDLSVYWYQQSLDQGLQFLIQYYNGEERAKGNILERFSAQQFPDLHSELNLSSLELGDSALYFCASSVDSVTQYFGPGTRLTVL.

The chain carries TRBV9 and TRBJ1-2; D gene unclear. Trimming pared 0 bases from V and 8 bases from J, leaving 11 bases between. CDR3 size: 13 residues. Germline V gene sequence: CDR1 SGDLS, CDR2 YYNGEE. The CDR3 sequence is CASSVVRGVGYTF. The CDR3 DNA follows: TGTGCCAGCAGCGTAGTTCGGGGTGTAGGCTACACCTTC. The variable domain in full, completed from reference TRBV9 and TRBJ1-2, reads DSGVTQTPKHLITATGQRVTLRCSPRSGDLSVYWYQQSLDQGLQFLIQYYNGEERAKGNILERFSAQQFPDLHSELNLSSLELGDSALYFCASSVVRGVGYTFGSGTRLTVV.

The chain links TRBV28 to TRBJ1-1; 8 positions agree with TRBD1. Trimming cost V 1 base and J 0 bases; bases outside gene matches: 1. Germline V lookup: CDR1 MDHEN, CDR2 SYDVKM. The CDR3 is made up of 15 amino acids. The CDR3 reads CASSLSTGVNTEAFF. CDR3 DNA sequence: TGTGCCAGCAGTTTATCGACAGGGGTGAACACTGAAGCTTTCTTT. Full variable domain (rest looked up from reference TRBV28 and TRBJ1-1): DVKVTQSSRYLVKRTGEKVFLECVQDMDHENMFWYRQDPGLGLRLIYFSYDVKMKEKGDIPEGYSVSREKKERFSLILESASTNQTSMYLCASSLSTGVNTEAFFGQGTRLTVV.

The chain employs TRBV7-2 and TRBJ1-6; no clear D. CDR1 is SGHTA, CDR2 FQGNSA, per germline. The ends were cut back, 1 base at V and 0 bases at J, with 10 bases in the middle. The CDR3 extends over 17 amino acids. The CDR3 nucleotides are TGTGCCAGCAGCTTAGTGGCCCCTAGCTCCTATAATTCACCCCTCCACTTT. The encoded protein is CASSLVAPSSYNSPLHF.

This clone was detected many times. This sequence joins TRBV25-1 and TRBJ1-5; D gene ambiguous. Germline CDR1 reads MGHDK; CDR2 reads SYGVNS. V lost 2 bases and J lost 7, with 6 bases in between. This CDR3 contains 12 residues. CDR3 sequence (DNA): TGTGCCAGCAGTGAAGGAGGACAGCCCCAGCATTTT. Translating it yields CASSEGGQPQHF.

This chain uses TRBV11-1 with TRBJ2-7, with D possibly TRBD1 on 6 matching bases. In germline, CDR1 is SGHAT, CDR2 FQDESV (reference sequence). The CDR3 spans 14 residues. The V end was cut by 5 bases, the J end by 2 bases, with 13 bases between. Written as DNA, the CDR3 is TGTGCCAGCAGCGCAGGGGTCGTTACCTACGAGCAGTACTTC. It specifies CASSAGVVTYEQYF.

This chain joins TRBV19 and TRBJ2-2; 8 bases align to TRBD1. V lost 3 bases to trimming and J lost 1 base; unmatched junction nucleotides: 4. The germline V gene encodes CDR1 LNHDA and CDR2 SQIVND (reference sequence). The CDR3 sequence is 16 residues long. The CDR3, as DNA: TGTGCCAGTAGTATGAGGACAGGGAGGAACACCGGGGAGCTGTTTTTT. Protein product: CASSMRTGRNTGELFF.

The chain carries TRBV7-9 and TRBJ1-6; no clear D. V dropped 1 base and J dropped 7 bases, with 8 bases sitting between them. This CDR3 comprises 14 residues. CDR1 is SEHNR, CDR2 FQNEAQ, per germline (reference sequence). CDR3 sequence (DNA): TGTGCCAGCAGCTTAGACAAGGAGAATTCACCCCTCCACTTT. This codes for CASSLDKENSPLHF.

The chain combines TRBV9 with TRBJ1-2, with TRBD1 matching over 7 bases. The CDR3 totals 15 residues. Trimming at V came to 1 base and at J to 8 bases, leaving 11 bases not matched to a gene. In germline, CDR1 is SGDLS, CDR2 YYNGEE. The CDR3 coding sequence is TGTGCCAGCAGCGTAAGGGACAGTGCCCGGGGGGGCTACACCTTC. Protein product: CASSVRDSARGGYTF.

The V and J genes are TRBV2 and TRBJ1-2; D is ambiguous. V lost 5 bases, J lost 8 bases, and 12 bases lay in between. This CDR3 is 12 amino acids long. Germline CDR1 reads SNHLY; CDR2 reads FYNNEI. The CDR3 coding sequence is TGTGCCAGCAGTCCAGCGGTGGGAGGCTACACCTTC. Residues: CASSPAVGGYTF.

The rearrangement joins TRBV21-1 to TRBJ1-5; TRBD1 is the table's D call and was not checked against the DNA. TRBV21-1 is flagged as a pseudogene. The CDR3 totals 17 residues. The CDR3 region is CASSIKDRPDSNQPQHF. The DNA of the CDR3 is TGTGCCAGCAGCATCAAGGACAGGCCAGATAGCAATCAGCCCCAGCATTTT.

V and J are TRBV12-5 and TRBJ1-2; a weak D match, TRBD1 (5 bases). The CDR3 spans 14 residues. With 5 bases removed from V and 0 bases from J, the gap between germline ends came to 10 bases. In germline, CDR1 is LGHNT, CDR2 FRNRAP. The CDR3 region has the DNA TGTGCTAGTGGTCCGGGACTCCCTAACTATGGCTACACCTTC. Amino acids: CASGPGLPNYGYTF.

This clone was seen just once. This rearrangement joins TRBV6-1 to TRBJ1-2; 7 nucleotides align to TRBD1. Germline CDR1 MNHNS, CDR2 SASEGT. This CDR3 region has 15 residues. Trimming at V came to 0 bases and at J to 7 bases, leaving 8 bases not matched to a gene. The CDR3 reads CASSEARRGSGGYTF. CDR3 in DNA: TGTGCCAGCAGTGAAGCCCGCAGGGGGTCGGGTGGCTACACCTTC.

The sample holds a few counts of this clone. The V and J genes are TRBV19 and TRBJ2-6; 11 bases are shared with TRBD1. V lost 4 bases and J lost 4; bases outside the gene matches: 6. Germline-derived CDR1 and CDR2 are LNHDA and SQIVND (reference sequence). The CDR3 has 17 residues. The CDR3: CASSTPGQGEGANVLTF. CDR3 in DNA: TGTGCCAGTAGTACGCCGGGACAGGGGGAGGGGGCCAACGTCCTGACTTTC.

This chain uses TRBV21-1 with TRBJ1-3. TRBV21-1 is a pseudogene. This CDR3 comprises 17 residues. In DNA form, the CDR3 reads TGTGCCAGCAGCAAAGGGGGTTTCGGGGGGTCTGGAAACACCATATATTTT. The encoded protein is CASSKGGFGGSGNTIYF.

The chain uses TRBV7-9 and TRBJ2-7; D might be TRBD2 (5 bases). The length of the CDR3 is 11 residues. The germline CDR1 and CDR2 sequences are SEHNR and FQNEAQ (reference sequence). V shed 5 bases and J shed 11 bases, with 13 bases lying between them. The CDR3 protein is CASSRGSEKYF. CDR3 DNA: TGTGCCAGCAGCCGCGGGTCGGAGAAGTACTTC. Combining the CDR3 with reference TRBV7-9 and TRBJ2-7 gives the whole variable domain DTGVSQNPRHKITKRGQNVTFRCDPISEHNRLYWYRQTLGQGPEFLTYFQNEAQLEKSRLLSDRFSAERPKGSFSTLEIQRTEQGDSAMYLCASSRGSEKYFGPGTRLTVT.

This clone was counted a few times. This chain uses TRBV11-1 with TRBJ1-1; D is uncertain. V dropped 5 bases and J dropped 4 bases, with 11 bases sitting between them. Germline CDR1 SGHAT, CDR2 FQDESV (reference sequence). The CDR3 runs to 13 residues. CDR3 sequence reads: CASSLEWSTEAFF. CDR3 nucleotides: TGTGCCAGCAGCCTAGAATGGAGCACTGAAGCTTTCTTT.

V gene TRBV5-1 combines with J gene TRBJ1-1; tentatively, D is TRBD1 (5 bases). V was pared by 0 bases and J by 5 bases, with 11 bases between. The CDR3 has 14 amino acids. The germline V gene has CDR1 SGHRS and CDR2 YFSETQ. The CDR3 here is CASSLEPTATEAFF. The CDR3 nucleotides read TGCGCCAGCAGCTTGGAGCCGACAGCTACTGAAGCTTTCTTT.

This chain links TRBV7-9 with TRBJ2-5; D call uncertain. Trimming took off 5 bases at V and 1 base at J, with 14 bases between the two ends. The germline CDR1 and CDR2 sequences are SEHNR and FQNEAQ (reference sequence). The CDR3 is 15 amino acids. CDR3 nucleotide sequence: TGTGCCAGCAGCCTAAACCTAGGTTTCCAAGAGACCCAGTACTTC. Residues: CASSLNLGFQETQYF.